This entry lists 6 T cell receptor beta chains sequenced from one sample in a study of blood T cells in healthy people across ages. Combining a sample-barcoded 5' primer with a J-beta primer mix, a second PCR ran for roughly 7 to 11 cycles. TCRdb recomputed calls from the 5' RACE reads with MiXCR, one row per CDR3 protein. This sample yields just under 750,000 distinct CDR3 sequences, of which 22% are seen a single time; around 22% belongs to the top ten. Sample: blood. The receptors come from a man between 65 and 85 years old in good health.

CDR3 coding DNA: TGTGCCAGCACCCACCCCGGGTGGGATACGCAGTATTTT. Translation: CASTHPGWDTQYF. This chain links TRBV12-3 or TRBV12-4 with TRBJ2-3; no reliable D call. V lost 7 bases and J 6 bases, leaving 14 bases between the germline ends. The CDR3 consists of 13 residues.

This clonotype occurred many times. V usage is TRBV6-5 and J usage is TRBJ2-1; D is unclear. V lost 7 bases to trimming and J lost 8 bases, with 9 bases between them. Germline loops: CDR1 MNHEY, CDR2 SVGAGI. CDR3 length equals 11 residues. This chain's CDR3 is CASTDRDEQFF. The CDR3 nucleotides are TGTGCCAGCACCGACCGCGATGAGCAGTTCTTC.

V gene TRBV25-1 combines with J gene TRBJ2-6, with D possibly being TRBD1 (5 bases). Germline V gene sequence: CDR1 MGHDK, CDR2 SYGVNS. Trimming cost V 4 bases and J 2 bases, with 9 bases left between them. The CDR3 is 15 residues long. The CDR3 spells CASSVPGTGANVLTF. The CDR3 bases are TGTGCCAGCAGTGTACCAGGGACTGGGGCCAACGTCCTGACTTTC.

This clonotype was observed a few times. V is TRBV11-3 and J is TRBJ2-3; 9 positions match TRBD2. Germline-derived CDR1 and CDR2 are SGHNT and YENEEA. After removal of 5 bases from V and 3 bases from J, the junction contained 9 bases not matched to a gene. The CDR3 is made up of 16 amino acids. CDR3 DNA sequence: TGTGCCAGCAGCCCCGGGACTAGCCATAGGACAGATACGCAGTATTTT. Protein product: CASSPGTSHRTDTQYF. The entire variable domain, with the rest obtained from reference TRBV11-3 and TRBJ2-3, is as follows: EAGVVQSPRYKIIEKKQPVAFWCNPISGHNTLYWYLQNLGQGPELLIRYENEEAVDDSQLPKDRFSAERLKGVDSTLKIQPAELGDSAVYLCASSPGTSHRTDTQYFGPGTRLTVL.

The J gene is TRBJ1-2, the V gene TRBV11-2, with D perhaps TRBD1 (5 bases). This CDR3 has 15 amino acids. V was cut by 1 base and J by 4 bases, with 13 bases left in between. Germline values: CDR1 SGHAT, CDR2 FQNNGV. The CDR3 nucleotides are TGTGCCAGCAGCTTAGGTCGCGGGGGTTCCTATGGCTACACCTTC. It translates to CASSLGRGGSYGYTF.

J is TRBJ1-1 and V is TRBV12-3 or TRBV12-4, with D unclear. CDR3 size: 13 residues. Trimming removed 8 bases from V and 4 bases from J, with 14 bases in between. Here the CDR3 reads CASSSGPGTEAFF. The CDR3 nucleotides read TGTGCCAGCTCCTCGGGCCCGGGCACTGAAGCTTTCTTT.